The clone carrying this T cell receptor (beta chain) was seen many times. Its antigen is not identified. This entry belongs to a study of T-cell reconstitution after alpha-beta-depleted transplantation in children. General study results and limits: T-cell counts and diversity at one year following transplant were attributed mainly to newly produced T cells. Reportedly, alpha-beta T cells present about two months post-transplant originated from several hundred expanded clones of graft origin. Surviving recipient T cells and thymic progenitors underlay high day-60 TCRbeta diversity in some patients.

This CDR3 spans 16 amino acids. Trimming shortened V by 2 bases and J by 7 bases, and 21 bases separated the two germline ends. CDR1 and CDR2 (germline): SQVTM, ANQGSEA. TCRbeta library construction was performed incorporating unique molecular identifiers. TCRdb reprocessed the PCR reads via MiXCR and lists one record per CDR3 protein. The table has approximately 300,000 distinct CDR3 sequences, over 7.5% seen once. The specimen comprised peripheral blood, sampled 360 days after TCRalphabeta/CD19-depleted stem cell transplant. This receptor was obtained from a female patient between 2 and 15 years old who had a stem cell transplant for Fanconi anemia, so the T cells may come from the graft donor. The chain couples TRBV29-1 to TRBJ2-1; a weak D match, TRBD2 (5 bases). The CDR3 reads CSVEPLTSWRFNEQFF. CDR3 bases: TGCAGCGTTGAACCCCTTACTAGTTGGAGGTTTAATGAGCAGTTCTTC.